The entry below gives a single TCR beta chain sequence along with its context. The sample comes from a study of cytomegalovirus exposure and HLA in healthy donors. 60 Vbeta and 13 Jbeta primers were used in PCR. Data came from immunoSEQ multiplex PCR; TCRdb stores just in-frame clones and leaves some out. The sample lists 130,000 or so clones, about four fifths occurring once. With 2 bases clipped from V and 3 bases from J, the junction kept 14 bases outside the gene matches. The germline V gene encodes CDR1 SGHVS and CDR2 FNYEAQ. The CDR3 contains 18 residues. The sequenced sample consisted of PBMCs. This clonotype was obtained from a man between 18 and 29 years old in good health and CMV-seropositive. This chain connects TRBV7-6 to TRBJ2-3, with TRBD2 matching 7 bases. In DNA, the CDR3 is TGTGCCAGCAGCTTACATCGCGAGGCGGGAGTGCGAACAGATACGCAGTATTTT. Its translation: CASSLHREAGVRTDTQYF.